The present TCR beta chain was sequenced within a study of blood T cell repertoires in COVID-19. Profiling relied on immunoSEQ multiplex PCR, and the TCRdb table lists in-frame clones only, not all of them. The top ten hold 0.9% to 1.2% of the sample, which has 300,000 or so clones, approximately 90% seen once. Cohort 3 recovered donors had two negative PCRs, clearance, or symptom resolution. This receptor was obtained from a woman in her thirties who had recovered from COVID-19. Source material: PBMCs or T cells enriched from blood (not recorded which).

CDR3 sequence reads: CASSGPVVCGYTF. CDR3 nucleotides: TGCGCCAGCAGTGGCCCGGTTGTGTGTGGCTACACCTTC. V usage is TRBV10-1 and J usage is TRBJ1-2; D is undetermined. This CDR3 has 13 amino acids. V was shortened by 4 bases and J by 7 bases, with 13 bases between the two germline ends. CDR1 is WNHNN, CDR2 SYGVQD, per germline (reference sequence).